The source of this TCR beta chain is a study of molecular identifiers for immune sequencing clone quantification. TCRdb redid the calling of the PCR reads with MiXCR, one entry per CDR3 protein. The data hold around 470,000 distinct CDR3 sequences, with less than 30% observed a single time. Study outcomes and limitations: In naive cells, clones above 20 RNA copies held under 1% of molecules, whereas in effector cells they held over 98%. Underestimated sizes of highly expanded clones could result from identical TCR molecules that share a barcode.

Trimming pared 5 bases from V and 1 base from J, leaving 20 bases between. The germline gives CDR1 SGHVS, CDR2 FQNEAQ. The CDR3 consists of 17 residues. In the case of this clonotype: Its antigen remains unidentified. This may be a read error: a much more frequent sequence differs by one nucleotide.

Naive CD8 sequencing libraries were generated from about 19,000 to 1,100,000 sorted cells, with 10%, 30% or 50% RNA as input. The receptor comes from a human donor in good health. Some libraries in this study had Jurkat cell RNA spiked in. Sequencing used naive CD8+ T cells from blood, with Jurkat cell RNA spiked in. Regarding subset: FACS-sorted CD8+CD4-CCR7+CD45RA+ naive T cells. The chain links TRBV7-8 to TRBJ1-1; D perhaps matches TRBD1 (5 bases). In DNA form, the CDR3 reads TGTGCCAGCAGCGGGACGGCCAGGCCCCAATGGAACACTGAAGCTTTCTTT. It specifies CASSGTARPQWNTEAFF.